The rows below give T cell receptor beta chains drawn from one sample of a study of T cells in tumors after PD-1 blockade. Assay: immunoSEQ multiplex PCR; the TCRdb copy retains only in-frame clones and omits some. Of about 47,000 clones in the sample, 75% to 80% were seen once. The source material was PBMCs, sampled before anti-PD-1 treatment. The receptors derive from a human donor with basal cell carcinoma. CDR3s include the opening cysteine and the closing phenylalanine or tryptophan. Each record gives: J gene, D gene, V gene, clone size, CDR3 protein, CDR3 DNA. A D gene is named only where the DNA matches it firmly. Clone size is shown for a subset of rows, as once, few, many or a class of expanded clone.

j_call: TRBJ1-1; d_call: NA; v_call: TRBV2; clone_size: NA; cdr3_aa: CASIGGAGEAFF; cdr3_nt: TGTGCCAGCATTGGAGGAGCGGGAGAAGCTTTCTTT
j_call: TRBJ1-2; d_call: NA; v_call: TRBV5-1; clone_size: NA; cdr3_aa: CASSFFQGYGYTF; cdr3_nt: TGCGCCAGCAGCTTTTTCCAGGGATATGGCTACACCTTC
j_call: TRBJ2-5; d_call: NA; v_call: TRBV19; clone_size: NA; cdr3_aa: CASSRGYQETQYF; cdr3_nt: TGTGCCAGTAGTCGGGGGTACCAAGAGACCCAGTACTTC
j_call: TRBJ1-6; d_call: NA; v_call: TRBV15; clone_size: NA; cdr3_aa: CATSRDRGISSYNSPLHF; cdr3_nt: TGTGCCACCAGCAGAGATAGGGGGATTAGCTCCTATAATTCACCCCTCCACTTT
j_call: TRBJ2-5; d_call: TRBD2; v_call: TRBV14; clone_size: NA; cdr3_aa: CASSRAGSQETQYF; cdr3_nt: TGTGCCAGCAGCCGAGCGGGATCTCAAGAGACCCAGTACTTC
j_call: TRBJ2-1; d_call: NA; v_call: TRBV12-2; clone_size: NA; cdr3_aa: CASRLVCGRVNEQFF; cdr3_nt: TGTGCAAGTCGCTTGGTATGCGGGAGAGTGAATGAGCAGTTCTTC
j_call: TRBJ2-7; d_call: NA; v_call: TRBV18; clone_size: NA; cdr3_aa: CASSPMTREQYF; cdr3_nt: TGTGCCAGCTCACCAATGACGCGCGAGCAGTACTTC
j_call: TRBJ1-6; d_call: NA; v_call: TRBV4-1; clone_size: NA; cdr3_aa: CASSQSNSPLHF; cdr3_nt: TGCGCCAGCAGCCAATCCAATTCACCCCTCCACTTT
j_call: TRBJ2-5; d_call: NA; v_call: TRBV7-9; clone_size: once; cdr3_aa: CASSSTGETQYF; cdr3_nt: TGTGCCAGCAGCTCCACAGGGGAGACCCAGTACTTC
j_call: TRBJ2-5; d_call: NA; v_call: TRBV6-5; clone_size: few; cdr3_aa: CASELYQETQYF; cdr3_nt: TGTGCCAGCGAATTGTATCAAGAGACCCAGTACTTC
j_call: TRBJ1-1; d_call: TRBD1; v_call: TRBV28; clone_size: NA; cdr3_aa: CASSFIGQGNTEAFF; cdr3_nt: TGTGCCAGCAGTTTTATCGGACAGGGCAACACTGAAGCTTTCTTT
j_call: TRBJ2-5; d_call: TRBD2; v_call: TRBV28; clone_size: NA; cdr3_aa: CASTPGGPETQYF; cdr3_nt: TGTGCCAGCACCCCGGGGGGGCCAGAGACCCAGTACTTC
j_call: TRBJ2-1; d_call: TRBD2; v_call: TRBV10-3; clone_size: NA; cdr3_aa: CAISDGFSGSRNEQFF; cdr3_nt: TGTGCCATCAGTGACGGATTCAGCGGGAGTCGGAATGAGCAGTTCTTC
j_call: TRBJ1-1; d_call: NA; v_call: TRBV18; clone_size: NA; cdr3_aa: CASSPPLNTEAFF; cdr3_nt: TGTGCCAGCTCTCCTCCCCTAAACACTGAAGCTTTCTTT
j_call: TRBJ2-1; d_call: NA; v_call: TRBV5-1; clone_size: NA; cdr3_aa: CASSLNTGTYYNEQFF; cdr3_nt: TGCGCCAGCAGCTTGAACACCGGGACCTACTACAATGAGCAGTTCTTC
j_call: TRBJ2-2; d_call: TRBD1; v_call: TRBV14; clone_size: NA; cdr3_aa: CASRRFGTDTGELFF; cdr3_nt: TGTGCCAGCAGACGATTCGGGACAGACACCGGGGAGCTGTTTTTT
j_call: TRBJ2-3; d_call: TRBD2; v_call: TRBV5-4; clone_size: once; cdr3_aa: CASSWGQRGVTDTQYF; cdr3_nt: TGTGCCAGCAGCTGGGGGCAGCGGGGGGTGACAGATACGCAGTATTTT
j_call: TRBJ1-3; d_call: NA; v_call: TRBV13; clone_size: NA; cdr3_aa: CASSSYLTANSGNTIYF; cdr3_nt: TGTGCCAGCAGCTCCTACCTGACAGCTAACTCTGGAAACACCATATATTTT
j_call: TRBJ2-1; d_call: TRBD1; v_call: TRBV5-1; clone_size: NA; cdr3_aa: CASTSGTGPYNEQFF; cdr3_nt: TGCGCCAGCACCTCCGGGACAGGACCCTACAATGAGCAGTTCTTC
j_call: TRBJ2-1; d_call: TRBD2; v_call: TRBV24-1; clone_size: NA; cdr3_aa: CATSDPTGGNEQFF; cdr3_nt: TGTGCCACCAGTGATCCTACGGGGGGCAATGAGCAGTTCTTC
j_call: TRBJ2-4; d_call: NA; v_call: TRBV10-1; clone_size: NA; cdr3_aa: CASRGDKLAKNIQYF; cdr3_nt: TGCGCCAGCAGGGGGGACAAATTAGCCAAAAACATTCAGTACTTC
j_call: TRBJ2-5; d_call: NA; v_call: TRBV5-6; clone_size: NA; cdr3_aa: CASSFWGGLQETQYF; cdr3_nt: TGTGCCAGCAGCTTTTGGGGGGGGCTCCAAGAGACCCAGTACTTC
j_call: TRBJ2-1; d_call: NA; v_call: TRBV5-1; clone_size: NA; cdr3_aa: CASNPQGGSNEQFF; cdr3_nt: TGCGCCAGCAATCCCCAGGGGGGGTCCAATGAGCAGTTCTTC
j_call: TRBJ2-5; d_call: NA; v_call: TRBV15; clone_size: NA; cdr3_aa: CATSRETGPGVLETQYF; cdr3_nt: TGTGCCACCAGCCGCGAAACCGGACCGGGAGTATTGGAGACCCAGTACTTC
j_call: TRBJ1-2; d_call: NA; v_call: TRBV7-2; clone_size: few; cdr3_aa: CASSLRASNYGYTF; cdr3_nt: TGTGCCAGCAGCTTAAGGGCGTCTAACTATGGCTACACCTTC
j_call: TRBJ2-1; d_call: NA; v_call: TRBV20-1; clone_size: NA; cdr3_aa: CSARTPDEQFF; cdr3_nt: TGCAGTGCTAGAACCCCCGATGAGCAGTTCTTC
j_call: TRBJ2-3; d_call: NA; v_call: TRBV5-1; clone_size: few; cdr3_aa: CASSLGQTSTDTQYF; cdr3_nt: TGCGCCAGCAGCTTGGGACAGACTAGCACAGATACGCAGTATTTT
j_call: TRBJ2-3; d_call: NA; v_call: TRBV5-1; clone_size: NA; cdr3_aa: CASSLAGRSTDTQYF; cdr3_nt: TGCGCCAGCAGCTTGGCGGGGAGAAGCACAGATACGCAGTATTTT
j_call: TRBJ2-2; d_call: TRBD2; v_call: TRBV28; clone_size: NA; cdr3_aa: CASSGVAGELRGTGELFF; cdr3_nt: TGTGCCAGCAGTGGGGTAGCGGGGGAGCTGCGAGGCACCGGGGAGCTGTTTTTT
j_call: TRBJ1-4; d_call: NA; v_call: TRBV25-1; clone_size: NA; cdr3_aa: CASSESAGLNEKLFF; cdr3_nt: TGTGCCAGCAGTGAATCGGCAGGGCTTAATGAAAAACTGTTTTTT
j_call: TRBJ2-1; d_call: NA; v_call: TRBV2; clone_size: NA; cdr3_aa: CAPGGEQFF; cdr3_nt: TGTGCACCCGGCGGGGAGCAGTTCTTC
j_call: TRBJ1-4; d_call: NA; v_call: TRBV28; clone_size: NA; cdr3_aa: CASSLQGMDNEKLFF; cdr3_nt: TGTGCCAGCAGTTTGCAGGGGATGGATAATGAAAAACTGTTTTTT
j_call: TRBJ2-7; d_call: NA; v_call: TRBV10-3; clone_size: NA; cdr3_aa: CAITPGRSTYEQYF; cdr3_nt: TGTGCCATCACCCCAGGGCGGAGTACCTACGAGCAGTACTTC
j_call: TRBJ1-4; d_call: TRBD1; v_call: TRBV18; clone_size: NA; cdr3_aa: CASSVTGGNEKLFF; cdr3_nt: TGTGCCAGCTCCGTGACAGGGGGCAATGAAAAACTGTTTTTT
j_call: TRBJ2-7; d_call: NA; v_call: TRBV6-5; clone_size: NA; cdr3_aa: CASSYRPGTPYEQYF; cdr3_nt: TGTGCCAGCAGTTACCGCCCGGGGACCCCCTACGAGCAGTACTTC
j_call: TRBJ1-1; d_call: NA; v_call: TRBV10-3; clone_size: NA; cdr3_aa: CAISEDQPLNTEAFF; cdr3_nt: TGTGCCATCAGTGAGGATCAGCCTCTGAACACTGAAGCTTTCTTT
j_call: TRBJ2-7; d_call: TRBD1; v_call: TRBV5-1; clone_size: NA; cdr3_aa: CASRREGQGYEQYF; cdr3_nt: TGCGCCAGCAGACGCGAGGGACAGGGTTACGAGCAGTACTTC
j_call: TRBJ1-1; d_call: NA; v_call: TRBV7-9; clone_size: NA; cdr3_aa: CASSPGSRVTEAFF; cdr3_nt: TGTGCCAGCAGCCCAGGGTCGAGGGTCACTGAAGCTTTCTTT
j_call: TRBJ2-2; d_call: TRBD2; v_call: TRBV27; clone_size: NA; cdr3_aa: CASSFTPGGGRLELFF; cdr3_nt: TGTGCCAGCAGTTTTACACCGGGCGGGGGGCGCTTGGAGCTGTTTTTT
j_call: TRBJ1-2; d_call: TRBD1; v_call: TRBV28; clone_size: NA; cdr3_aa: CASRVGQNYGYTF; cdr3_nt: TGTGCCAGCAGGGTGGGACAGAACTATGGCTACACCTTC
j_call: TRBJ2-3; d_call: NA; v_call: TRBV5-1; clone_size: NA; cdr3_aa: CASSLDWGSGTDTQYF; cdr3_nt: TGCGCCAGCAGCTTGGATTGGGGGTCCGGGACAGATACGCAGTATTTT
j_call: TRBJ2-7; d_call: TRBD1; v_call: TRBV5-1; clone_size: NA; cdr3_aa: CASSLRGDRVSYEQYF; cdr3_nt: TGCGCCAGCAGCTTGAGGGGCGACAGGGTGTCCTACGAGCAGTACTTC